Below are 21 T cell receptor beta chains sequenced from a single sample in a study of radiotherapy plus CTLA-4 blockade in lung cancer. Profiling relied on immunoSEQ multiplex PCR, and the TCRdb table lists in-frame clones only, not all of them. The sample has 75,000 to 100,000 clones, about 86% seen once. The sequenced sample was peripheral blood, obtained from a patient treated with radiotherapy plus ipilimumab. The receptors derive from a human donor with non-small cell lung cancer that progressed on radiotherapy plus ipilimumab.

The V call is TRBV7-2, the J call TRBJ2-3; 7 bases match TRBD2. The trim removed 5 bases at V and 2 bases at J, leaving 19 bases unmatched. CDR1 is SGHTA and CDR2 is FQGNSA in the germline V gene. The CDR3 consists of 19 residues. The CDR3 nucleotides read TGTGCCAGCAGCGACCGTCCGGACGAAGGTGGGAGGGTCACAGATACGCAGTATTTT. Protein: CASSDRPDEGGRVTDTQYF.

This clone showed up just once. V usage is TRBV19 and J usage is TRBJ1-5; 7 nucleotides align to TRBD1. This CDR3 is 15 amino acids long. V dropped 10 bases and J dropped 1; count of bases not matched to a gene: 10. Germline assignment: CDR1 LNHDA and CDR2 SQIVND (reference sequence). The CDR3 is CATENRGLSNQPQHF. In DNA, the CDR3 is TGTGCCACCGAGAACAGGGGTTTGAGCAATCAGCCCCAGCATTTT. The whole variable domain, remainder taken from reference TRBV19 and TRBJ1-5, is DGGITQSPKYLFRKEGQNVTLSCEQNLNHDAMYWYRQDPGQGLRLIYYSQIVNDFQKGDIAEGYSVSREKKESFPLTVTSAQKNPTAFYLCATENRGLSNQPQHFGDGTRLSIL.

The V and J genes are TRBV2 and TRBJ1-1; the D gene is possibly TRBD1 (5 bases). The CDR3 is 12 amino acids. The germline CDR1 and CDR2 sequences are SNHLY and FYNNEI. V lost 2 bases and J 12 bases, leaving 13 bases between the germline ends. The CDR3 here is CASSEPARAPFF. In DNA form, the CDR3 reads TGTGCCAGCAGTGAACCGGCCAGGGCGCCTTTCTTT.

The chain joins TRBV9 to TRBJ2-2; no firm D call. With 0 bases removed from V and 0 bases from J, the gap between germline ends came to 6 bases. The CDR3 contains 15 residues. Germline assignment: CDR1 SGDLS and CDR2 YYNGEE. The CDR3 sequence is CASSVGATNTGELFF. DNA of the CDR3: TGTGCCAGCAGCGTAGGAGCCACGAACACCGGGGAGCTGTTTTTT.

CDR3 bases: TGTGCCAGCCGAACTGGAACCGGGGAGCTGTTTTTT. It translates to CASRTGTGELFF. The gene calls are TRBV2 and TRBJ2-2; D gene unclear. There are 12 residues in the CDR3. The V gene's germline CDR1 is SNHLY and CDR2 FYNNEI. Trimming stripped 8 bases from V and 5 bases from J, with 9 bases between.

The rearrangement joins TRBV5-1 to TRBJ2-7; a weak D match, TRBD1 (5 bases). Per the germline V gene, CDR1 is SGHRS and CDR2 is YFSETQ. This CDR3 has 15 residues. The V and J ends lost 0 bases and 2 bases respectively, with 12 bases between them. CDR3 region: CASSLDWEGAYEQYF. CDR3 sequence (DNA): TGCGCCAGCAGCTTGGATTGGGAAGGGGCCTACGAGCAGTACTTC.

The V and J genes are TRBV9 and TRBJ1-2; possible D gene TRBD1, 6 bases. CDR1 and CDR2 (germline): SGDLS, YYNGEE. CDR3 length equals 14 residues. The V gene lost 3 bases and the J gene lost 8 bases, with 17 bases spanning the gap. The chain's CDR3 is CASSARDIRGGYTF. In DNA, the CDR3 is TGTGCCAGCAGCGCCCGGGACATCCGAGGAGGCTACACCTTC.

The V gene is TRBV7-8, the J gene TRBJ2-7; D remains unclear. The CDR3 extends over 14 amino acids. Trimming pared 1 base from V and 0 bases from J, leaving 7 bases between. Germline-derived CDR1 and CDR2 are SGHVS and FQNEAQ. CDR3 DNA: TGTGCCAGCAGCTTAGGGGCCAACTCCTACGAGCAGTACTTC. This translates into CASSLGANSYEQYF.

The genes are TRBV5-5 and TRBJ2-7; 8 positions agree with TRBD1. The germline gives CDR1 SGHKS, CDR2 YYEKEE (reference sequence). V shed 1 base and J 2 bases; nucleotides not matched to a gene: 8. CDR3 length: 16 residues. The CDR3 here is CASSLLIGTGAYEQYF. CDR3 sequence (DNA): TGTGCCAGCAGCTTGCTGATTGGGACAGGTGCCTACGAGCAGTACTTC. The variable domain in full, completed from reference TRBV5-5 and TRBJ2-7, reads DAGVTQSPTHLIKTRGQQVTLRCSPISGHKSVSWYQQVLGQGPQFIFQYYEKEERGRGNFPDRFSARQFPNYSSELNVNALLLGDSALYLCASSLLIGTGAYEQYFGPGTRLTVT.

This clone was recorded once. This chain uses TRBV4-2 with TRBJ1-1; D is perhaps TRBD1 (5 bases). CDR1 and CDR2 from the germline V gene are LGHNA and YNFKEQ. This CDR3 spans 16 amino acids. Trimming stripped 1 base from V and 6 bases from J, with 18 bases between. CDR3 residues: CASSQGSLQGRPEAFF. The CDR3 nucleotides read TGTGCCAGCAGCCAAGGGTCTTTGCAGGGAAGGCCTGAAGCTTTCTTT.

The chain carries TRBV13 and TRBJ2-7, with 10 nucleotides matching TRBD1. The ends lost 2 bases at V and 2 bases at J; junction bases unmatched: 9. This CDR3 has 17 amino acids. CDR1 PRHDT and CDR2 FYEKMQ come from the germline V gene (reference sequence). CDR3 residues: CASSLRVGTGDAYEQYF. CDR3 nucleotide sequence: TGTGCCAGCAGCTTACGGGTCGGGACAGGGGACGCCTACGAGCAGTACTTC.

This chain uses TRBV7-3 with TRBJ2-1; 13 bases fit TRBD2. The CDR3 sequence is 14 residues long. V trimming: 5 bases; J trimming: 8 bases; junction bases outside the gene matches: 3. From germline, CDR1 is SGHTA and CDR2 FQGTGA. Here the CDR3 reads CASSLGTSGDEQFF. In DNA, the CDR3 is TGTGCCAGCAGCCTTGGGACTAGCGGGGATGAGCAGTTCTTC.

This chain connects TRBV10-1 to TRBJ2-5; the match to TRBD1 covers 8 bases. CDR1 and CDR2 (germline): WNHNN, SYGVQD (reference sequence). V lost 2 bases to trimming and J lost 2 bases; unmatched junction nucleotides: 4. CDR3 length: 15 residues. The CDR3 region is CASSEGTGAQETQYF. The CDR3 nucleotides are TGCGCCAGCAGTGAGGGGACAGGCGCGCAAGAGACCCAGTACTTC.

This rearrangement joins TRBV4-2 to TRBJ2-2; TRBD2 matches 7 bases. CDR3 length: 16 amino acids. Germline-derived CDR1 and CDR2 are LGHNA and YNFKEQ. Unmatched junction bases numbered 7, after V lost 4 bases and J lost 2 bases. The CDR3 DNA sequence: TGTGCCAGCAGCCCGACGGGACTATCAAACACCGGGGAGCTGTTTTTT. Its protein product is CASSPTGLSNTGELFF.

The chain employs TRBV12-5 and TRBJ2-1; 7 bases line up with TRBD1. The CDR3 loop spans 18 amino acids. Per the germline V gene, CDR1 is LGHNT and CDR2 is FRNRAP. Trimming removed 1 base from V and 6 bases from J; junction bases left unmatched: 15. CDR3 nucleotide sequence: TGTGCTAGTGGTTTGGGACCTGAGAAGGGGGCGGTAGGCAATGAGCAGTTCTTC. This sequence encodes CASGLGPEKGAVGNEQFF.

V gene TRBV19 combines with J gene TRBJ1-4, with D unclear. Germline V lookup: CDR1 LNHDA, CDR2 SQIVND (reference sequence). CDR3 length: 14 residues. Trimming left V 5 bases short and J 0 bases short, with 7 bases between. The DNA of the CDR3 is TGTGCCAGTAGTCAGAGTGCAACTAATGAAAAACTGTTTTTT. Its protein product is CASSQSATNEKLFF.

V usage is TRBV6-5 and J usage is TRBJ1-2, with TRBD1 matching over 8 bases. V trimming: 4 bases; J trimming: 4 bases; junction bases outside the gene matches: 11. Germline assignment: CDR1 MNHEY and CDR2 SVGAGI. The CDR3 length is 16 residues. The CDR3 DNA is TGTGCCAGCAGTTCTCTAACGGGACAGGTATCCTATGGCTACACCTTC. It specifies CASSSLTGQVSYGYTF.

The CDR3 spells CASSPSGSYEQYF. CDR3 nucleotides: TGTGCCAGCAGCCCGTCGGGGTCCTACGAGCAGTACTTC. V is TRBV13 and J is TRBJ2-7; TRBD2 is a possible D gene (5 bases). This CDR3 has 13 amino acids. V shed 5 bases and J shed 1 base, with 9 bases lying between them. Germline V gene lookup returns CDR1 PRHDT and CDR2 FYEKMQ (reference sequence).

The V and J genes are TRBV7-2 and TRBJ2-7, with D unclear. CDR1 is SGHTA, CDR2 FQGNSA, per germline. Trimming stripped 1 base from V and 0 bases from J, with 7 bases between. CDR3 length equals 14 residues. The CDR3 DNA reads TGTGCCAGCAGCTTAGTGAGCAGCTCCTACGAGCAGTACTTC. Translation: CASSLVSSSYEQYF.

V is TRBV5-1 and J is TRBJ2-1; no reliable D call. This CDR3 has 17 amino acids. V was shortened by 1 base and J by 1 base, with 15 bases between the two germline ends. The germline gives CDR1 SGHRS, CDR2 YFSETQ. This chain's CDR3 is CASSLTLGVRSYNEQFF. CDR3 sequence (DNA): TGCGCCAGCAGCTTGACGCTGGGTGTCCGTTCCTACAATGAGCAGTTCTTC.

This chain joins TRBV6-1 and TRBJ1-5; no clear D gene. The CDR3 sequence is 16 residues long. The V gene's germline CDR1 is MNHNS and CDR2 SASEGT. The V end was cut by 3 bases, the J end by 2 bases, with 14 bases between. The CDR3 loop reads CASSEPSGLGNQPQHF. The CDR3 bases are TGTGCCAGCAGTGAGCCCTCCGGACTGGGCAATCAGCCCCAGCATTTT.